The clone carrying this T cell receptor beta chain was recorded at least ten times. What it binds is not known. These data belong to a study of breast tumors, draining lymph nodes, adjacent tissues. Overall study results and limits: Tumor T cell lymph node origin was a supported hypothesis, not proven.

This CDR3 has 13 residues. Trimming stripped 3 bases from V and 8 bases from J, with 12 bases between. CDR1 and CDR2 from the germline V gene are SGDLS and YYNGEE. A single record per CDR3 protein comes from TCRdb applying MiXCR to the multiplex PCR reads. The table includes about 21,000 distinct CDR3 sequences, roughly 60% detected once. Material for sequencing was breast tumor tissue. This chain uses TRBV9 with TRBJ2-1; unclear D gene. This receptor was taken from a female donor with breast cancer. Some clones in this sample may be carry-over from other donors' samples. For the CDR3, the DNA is TGTGCCAGCAGCGAACACCCTGGCGATGAGCAGTTCTTC. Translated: CASSEHPGDEQFF.